This T cell receptor beta chain is drawn from a study of Ad26.COV2.S vaccination and SARS-CoV-2 variants. Whole-study results and caveats: TCR breadth and depth estimates may have understated total T cell responses.

Treatment of the sample: 19 received Ad26.COV2.S at low or high dose, single or two shots; about five received placebo; per-sample allocation not given. Sample collection was performed on day 63 after the first vaccine or placebo injection. An Ad26 vector carrying the Wuhan-strain SARS-CoV-2 spike served as the vaccine. A note on this clone: The antigen is undetermined.

This CDR3 contains 18 residues. Trimming took off 4 bases at V and 2 bases at J, with 23 bases between the two ends. CDR1 is LNHDA and CDR2 is SQIVND in the germline V gene (reference sequence). Generated by immunoSEQ multiplex PCR, the TCRdb table keeps only in-frame clones and is missing some. The data contain fewer than 800,000 clones, more than 70% of them singletons. Source: peripheral blood, taken in a trial of Ad26.COV2.S vaccine versus placebo. The chain is built from TRBV19 and TRBJ1-2, with D possibly TRBD1 on 5 matching bases. This clonotype originated in a person aged 18 to 59 who received the Ad26.COV2.S COVID-19 vaccine or a placebo. The CDR3 loop is CASSREAPGGEVNYGYTF. The CDR3 DNA reads as TGTGCCAGTAGTAGGGAGGCCCCCGGAGGGGAAGTGAACTATGGCTACACCTTC. Using reference TRBV19 and TRBJ1-2 for the parts outside the CDR3, the full variable domain is DGGITQSPKYLFRKEGQNVTLSCEQNLNHDAMYWYRQDPGQGLRLIYYSQIVNDFQKGDIAEGYSVSREKKESFPLTVTSAQKNPTAFYLCASSREAPGGEVNYGYTFGSGTRLTVV.